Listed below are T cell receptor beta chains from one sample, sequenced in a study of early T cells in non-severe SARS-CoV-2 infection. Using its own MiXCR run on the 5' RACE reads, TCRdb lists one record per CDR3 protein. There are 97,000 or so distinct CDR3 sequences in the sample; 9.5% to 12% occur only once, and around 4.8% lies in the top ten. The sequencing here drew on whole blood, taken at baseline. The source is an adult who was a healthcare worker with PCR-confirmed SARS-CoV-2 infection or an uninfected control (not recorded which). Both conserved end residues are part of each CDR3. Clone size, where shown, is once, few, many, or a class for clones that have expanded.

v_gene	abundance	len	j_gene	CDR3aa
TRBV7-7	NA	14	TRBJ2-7	CASSPERDSYEQYF
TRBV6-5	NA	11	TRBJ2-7	CASRRGREQYF
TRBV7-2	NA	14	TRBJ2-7	CASSSMGASREQYF
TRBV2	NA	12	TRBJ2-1	CASNPDSREQFF
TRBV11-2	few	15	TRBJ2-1	CASSLGGRGNNEQFF
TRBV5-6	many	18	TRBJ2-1	CASSWGLAGGPEYNEQFF
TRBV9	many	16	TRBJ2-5	CASSVEGTSGQETQYF
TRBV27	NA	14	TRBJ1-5	CASSGGQLNQPQHF
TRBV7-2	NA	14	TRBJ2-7	CASSLQDRQYEQYF
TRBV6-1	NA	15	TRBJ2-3	CASSFFGGSTDTQYF
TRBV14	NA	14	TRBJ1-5	CASSLGGRGQPQHF
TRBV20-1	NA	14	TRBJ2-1	CSASPWAGSDEQFF
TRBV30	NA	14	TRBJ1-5	CAWRDRGGHQPQHF
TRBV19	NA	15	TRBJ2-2	CASTLRGTPPGELFF
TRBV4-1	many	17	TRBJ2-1	CASSQGRLAGGSNEQFF
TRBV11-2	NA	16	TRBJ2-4	CASSRTGLGAKNIQYF
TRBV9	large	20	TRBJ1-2	CASNSGTVPPFPSSHYGYTF
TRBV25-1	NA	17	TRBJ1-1	CASSGAGLGPMNTEAFF
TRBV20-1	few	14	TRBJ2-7	CSAKTSLSSYEQYF
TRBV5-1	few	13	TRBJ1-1	CASSWTLNTEAFF
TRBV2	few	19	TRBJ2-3	CASRPTGLAGSASTDTQYF
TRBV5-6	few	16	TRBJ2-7	CASSAPWTGEAYEQYF
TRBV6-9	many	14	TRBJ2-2	CASSADRATGELFF
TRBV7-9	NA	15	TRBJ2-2	CASSLRTGRAGELFF
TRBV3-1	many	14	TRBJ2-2	CASSPRQNTGELFF
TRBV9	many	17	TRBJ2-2	CASSASLSQGRAGELFF
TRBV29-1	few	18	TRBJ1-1	CSVRIAGTVVSFNTEAFF
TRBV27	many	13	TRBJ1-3	CASSQRQGNTIYF
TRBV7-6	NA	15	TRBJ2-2	CASSLVAGNTGELFF
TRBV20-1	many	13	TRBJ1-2	CSAADSSLKGYTF
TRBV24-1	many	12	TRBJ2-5	CATSGTLETQYF
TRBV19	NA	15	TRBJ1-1	CASSTSTGGNTEAFF
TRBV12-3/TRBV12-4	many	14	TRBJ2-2	CASSFYFYTGELFF
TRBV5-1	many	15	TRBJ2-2	CASSENRGHIGELFF
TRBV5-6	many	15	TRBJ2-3	CASSSLAGSTDTQYF
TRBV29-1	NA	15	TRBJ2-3	CSVEGTGRGKNTQYF
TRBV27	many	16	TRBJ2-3	CASSLEGSGGLNTQYF
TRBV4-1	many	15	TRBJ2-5	CASSQARSPGETQYF
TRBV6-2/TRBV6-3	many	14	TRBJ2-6	CASSYSGGANVLTF
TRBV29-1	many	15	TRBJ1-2	CSVEEHSGANYGYTF
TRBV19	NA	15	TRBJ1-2	CASSMPDSPGDGYTF
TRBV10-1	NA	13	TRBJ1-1	CASTAALNTEAFF
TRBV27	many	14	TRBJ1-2	CASSLRPGGHGYTF